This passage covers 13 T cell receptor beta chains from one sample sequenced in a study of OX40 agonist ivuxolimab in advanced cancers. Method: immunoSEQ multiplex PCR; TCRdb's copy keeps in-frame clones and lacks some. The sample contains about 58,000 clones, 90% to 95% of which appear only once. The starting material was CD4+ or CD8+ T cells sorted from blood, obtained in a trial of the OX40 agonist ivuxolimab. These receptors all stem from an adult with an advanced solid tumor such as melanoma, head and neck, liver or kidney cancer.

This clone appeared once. The CDR3 loop reads CASSERGPFDTQYF. The CDR3 DNA reads as TGCGCCAGCAGTGAGAGGGGGCCATTTGATACGCAGTATTTT. V and J are TRBV10-2 and TRBJ2-3; TRBD1 agrees at 7 bases. The CDR3 loop spans 14 amino acids. The ends lost 2 bases at V and 6 bases at J; junction bases unmatched: 5. Per germline, CDR1 WSHSY and CDR2 SAAADI.

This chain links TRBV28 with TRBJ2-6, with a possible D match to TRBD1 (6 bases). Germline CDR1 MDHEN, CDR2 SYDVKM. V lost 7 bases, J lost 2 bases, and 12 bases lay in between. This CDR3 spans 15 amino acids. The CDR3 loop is CASTQGGTGANVLTF. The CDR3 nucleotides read TGTGCCAGCACCCAAGGGGGAACTGGGGCCAACGTCCTGACTTTC.

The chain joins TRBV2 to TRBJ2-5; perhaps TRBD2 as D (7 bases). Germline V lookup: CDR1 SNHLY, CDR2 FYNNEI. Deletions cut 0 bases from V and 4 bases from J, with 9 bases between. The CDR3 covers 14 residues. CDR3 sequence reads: CASSEAGGGETQYF. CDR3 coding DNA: TGTGCCAGCAGTGAAGCAGGGGGGGGAGAGACCCAGTACTTC.

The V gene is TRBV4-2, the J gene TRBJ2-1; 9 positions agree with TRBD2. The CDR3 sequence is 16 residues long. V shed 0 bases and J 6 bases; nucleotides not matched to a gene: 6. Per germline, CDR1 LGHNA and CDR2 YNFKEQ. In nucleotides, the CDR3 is TGTGCCAGCAGCCAAGATCACGCTAGCGGGGTCAATGAGCAGTTCTTC. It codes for CASSQDHASGVNEQFF.

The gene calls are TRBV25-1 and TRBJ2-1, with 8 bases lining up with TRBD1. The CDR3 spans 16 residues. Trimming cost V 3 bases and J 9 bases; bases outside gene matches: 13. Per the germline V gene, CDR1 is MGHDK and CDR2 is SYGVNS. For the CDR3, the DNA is TGTGCCAGCAGTGATGCCCGGACAGGGTTTTTGGGTGAGCAGTTCTTC. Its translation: CASSDARTGFLGEQFF.

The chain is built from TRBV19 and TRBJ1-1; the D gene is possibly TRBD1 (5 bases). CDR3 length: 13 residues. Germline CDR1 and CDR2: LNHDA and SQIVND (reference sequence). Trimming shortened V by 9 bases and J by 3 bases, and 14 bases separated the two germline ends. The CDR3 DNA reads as TGTGCCAGGCCGAGGGGCAGGGACACTGAAGCTTTCTTT. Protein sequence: CARPRGRDTEAFF. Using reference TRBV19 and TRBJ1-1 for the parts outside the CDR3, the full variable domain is DGGITQSPKYLFRKEGQNVTLSCEQNLNHDAMYWYRQDPGQGLRLIYYSQIVNDFQKGDIAEGYSVSREKKESFPLTVTSAQKNPTAFYLCARPRGRDTEAFFGQGTRLTVV.

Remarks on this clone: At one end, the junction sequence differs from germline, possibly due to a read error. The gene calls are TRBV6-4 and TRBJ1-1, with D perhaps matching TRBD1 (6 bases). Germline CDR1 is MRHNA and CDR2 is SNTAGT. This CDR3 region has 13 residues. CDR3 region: CAISETGNTEAFF. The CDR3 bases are TGTGCCATCAGTGAGACAGGGAACACTGAAGCTTTCTTT.

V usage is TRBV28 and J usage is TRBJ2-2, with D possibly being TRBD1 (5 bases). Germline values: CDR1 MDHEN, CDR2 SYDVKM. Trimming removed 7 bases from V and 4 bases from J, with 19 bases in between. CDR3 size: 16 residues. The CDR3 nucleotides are TGTGCCAGCACCCCGTGGGTAGTAAGGGGCACCGGGGAGCTGTTTTTT. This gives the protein CASTPWVVRGTGELFF.

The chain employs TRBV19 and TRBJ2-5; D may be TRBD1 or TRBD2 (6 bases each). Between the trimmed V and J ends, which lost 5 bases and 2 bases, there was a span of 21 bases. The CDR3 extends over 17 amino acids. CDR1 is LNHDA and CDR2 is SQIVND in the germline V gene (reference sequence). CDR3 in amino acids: CASSGIGAGHLQETQYF. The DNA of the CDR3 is TGTGCCAGTAGTGGTATAGGGGCGGGACACCTACAAGAGACCCAGTACTTC.

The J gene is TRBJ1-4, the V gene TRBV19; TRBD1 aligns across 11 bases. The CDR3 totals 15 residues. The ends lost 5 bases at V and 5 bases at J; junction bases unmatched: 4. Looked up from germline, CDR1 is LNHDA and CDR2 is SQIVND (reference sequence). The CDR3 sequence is CASSVGQGANEKLFF. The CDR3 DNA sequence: TGTGCCAGTAGTGTCGGACAGGGGGCAAATGAAAAACTGTTTTTT.

The CDR3, as DNA: TGTGCCAGTAGTATATCTAAAGAGACCCAGTACTTC. This codes for CASSISKETQYF. V usage is TRBV19 and J usage is TRBJ2-5; D remains ambiguous. The length of the CDR3 is 12 residues. Germline V lookup: CDR1 LNHDA, CDR2 SQIVND (reference sequence). V shed 2 bases and J shed 3 bases, with 4 bases lying between them.

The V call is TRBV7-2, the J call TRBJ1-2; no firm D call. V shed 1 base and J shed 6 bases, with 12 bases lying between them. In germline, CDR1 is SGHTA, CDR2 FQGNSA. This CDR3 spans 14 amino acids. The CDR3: CASSLGWRADGYTF. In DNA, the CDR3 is TGTGCCAGCAGCTTAGGATGGAGGGCAGATGGCTACACCTTC.

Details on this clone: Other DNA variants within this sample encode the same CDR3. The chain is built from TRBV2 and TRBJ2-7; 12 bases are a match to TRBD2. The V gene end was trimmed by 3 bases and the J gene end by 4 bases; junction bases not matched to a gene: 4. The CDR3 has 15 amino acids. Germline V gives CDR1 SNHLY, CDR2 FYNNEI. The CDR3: CASSDLAGGPYEQYF. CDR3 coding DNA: TGTGCCAGCAGTGACCTAGCGGGGGGGCCGTACGAGCAGTACTTC.